Presented here are 17 T cell receptor beta chains from one specimen sequenced in a study of OX40 agonist ivuxolimab in advanced cancers. The table came from immunoSEQ multiplex PCR; TCRdb's copy has only in-frame clones and leaves some out. This table holds fewer than 90,000 clones, about 91% found once. Sequencing was performed on CD4+ or CD8+ T cells sorted from blood, taken in a trial of the OX40 agonist ivuxolimab. Receptors were obtained from an adult with an advanced solid tumor such as melanoma, head and neck, liver or kidney cancer.

Only one count was recorded for this clone. The rearrangement joins TRBV27 to TRBJ2-7; 11 positions match TRBD2. V lost 5 bases, J lost 3 bases, and 6 bases stayed unmatched. Per the germline V gene, CDR1 is MNHEY and CDR2 is SMNVEV (reference sequence). The CDR3 has 15 amino acids. The CDR3 spells CASSTLAGVYYEQYF. CDR3 DNA sequence: TGTGCCAGCAGTACACTAGCGGGAGTTTACTACGAGCAGTACTTC.

The chain employs TRBV19 and TRBJ2-1, with D perhaps TRBD1 (6 bases). V was cut by 6 bases and J by 0 bases, with 12 bases left in between. This CDR3 spans 15 amino acids. CDR1 and CDR2 from the germline V gene are LNHDA and SQIVND (reference sequence). This CDR3 is CASRTTGSSYNEQFF. Written as DNA, the CDR3 is TGTGCCAGTAGAACCACAGGGAGCTCCTACAATGAGCAGTTCTTC.

The chain uses TRBV7-2 and TRBJ1-5; a weak D match, TRBD1 (6 bases). Germline values: CDR1 SGHTA, CDR2 FQGNSA. The ends were cut back, 5 bases at V and 3 bases at J, with 14 bases in the middle. The CDR3 runs to 15 residues. CDR3 nucleotide sequence: TGTGCCAGCAGCCCGGGGGGGGGCAACAATCAGCCCCAGCATTTT. Its translation is CASSPGGGNNQPQHF.

The chain recombines TRBV29-1 with TRBJ1-2; a weak D match, TRBD1 (5 bases). V was trimmed by 3 bases and J by 8 bases, leaving 16 bases between them. The length of the CDR3 is 13 residues. Germline V gene sequence: CDR1 SQVTM, CDR2 ANQGSEA. The CDR3 loop reads CSVEGTARGGYTF. The CDR3 DNA follows: TGCAGCGTTGAGGGGACGGCCCGTGGAGGCTACACCTTC.

The chain links TRBV10-1 to TRBJ1-1; possible D gene TRBD1, 6 bases. CDR3 size: 14 residues. V lost 5 bases to trimming and J lost 5 bases, with 15 bases between them. Germline V gene lookup returns CDR1 WNHNN and CDR2 SYGVQD (reference sequence). CDR3 loop: CASSWGGHSTEAFF. Written as DNA, the CDR3 is TGCGCCAGCAGTTGGGGGGGACACTCAACTGAAGCTTTCTTT.

The chain carries TRBV6-6 and TRBJ1-3; tentative D call: TRBD1 (5 bases). V was shortened by 2 bases and J by 0 bases, with 8 bases between the two germline ends. The CDR3 covers 15 residues. The germline V gene encodes CDR1 MNHNY and CDR2 SVGAGI (reference sequence). The CDR3 loop is CASSYGDRSGNTIYF. The CDR3, as DNA: TGTGCCAGCAGTTACGGGGACCGCTCTGGAAACACCATATATTTT.

This chain joins TRBV5-1 and TRBJ2-7; 8 positions agree with TRBD2. Germline CDR1 and CDR2: SGHRS and YFSETQ. The ends lost 4 bases at V and 5 bases at J; junction bases unmatched: 5. The length of the CDR3 is 13 residues. CDR3 nucleotides: TGCGCCAGCAGCCGAGGACTAGCCAACGAGCAGTACTTC. Translating it yields CASSRGLANEQYF.

This chain links TRBV19 with TRBJ1-2; possible D gene TRBD1, 6 bases. V lost 9 bases, J lost 6 bases, and 20 bases lay in between. The CDR3 contains 14 residues. Germline lookup yields CDR1 LNHDA and CDR2 SQIVND (reference sequence). The CDR3 here is CASCVRSGGNGYTF. In nucleotides, the CDR3 is TGTGCCAGCTGCGTACGCTCCGGGGGCAATGGCTACACCTTC.

The chain is built from TRBV18 and TRBJ2-4; tentative D call: TRBD1 (6 bases). Trimming removed 2 bases at V and 3 bases at J, with 14 bases between. This CDR3 region has 16 residues. The germline CDR1 and CDR2 sequences are KGHSH and LQKENI. CDR3 residues: CASSPTSTGGKNIQYF. Written as DNA, the CDR3 is TGTGCCAGCTCACCAACCTCGACAGGCGGCAAAAACATTCAGTACTTC.

V is TRBV25-1 and J is TRBJ2-3, with 12 bases fitting TRBD2. The germline CDR1 and CDR2 sequences are MGHDK and SYGVNS. V shed 8 bases, J shed 4 bases, and the junction held 13 bases outside the gene matches. This CDR3 contains 17 residues. In nucleotides, the CDR3 is TGTGCCAGCCAGGGGATGCGGACTAGCGGGACCCCAGATACGCAGTATTTT. The encoded protein is CASQGMRTSGTPDTQYF.

The V and J genes are TRBV9 and TRBJ2-5; D might be TRBD2 (5 bases). CDR3 size: 13 residues. With 3 bases removed from V and 5 bases from J, the gap between germline ends came to 11 bases. In germline, CDR1 is SGDLS, CDR2 YYNGEE. CDR3 sequence reads: CASSASGGETQYF. The CDR3 bases are TGTGCCAGCAGCGCGTCAGGCGGGGAGACCCAGTACTTC.

The genes are TRBV5-8 and TRBJ2-3; the match to TRBD2 covers 15 bases. V dropped 3 bases and J dropped 7; count of bases not matched to a gene: 9. Germline V gene sequence: CDR1 SGHTS, CDR2 YDEGEE. The CDR3 loop spans 17 amino acids. CDR3 amino acids: CASSSPGLAGGINTQYF. DNA for the CDR3: TGTGCCAGCAGCTCCCCGGGACTAGCGGGAGGTATTAATACGCAGTATTTT.

The chain uses TRBV19 and TRBJ2-3; 14 bases map to TRBD2. This CDR3 spans 17 amino acids. V gave up 0 bases and J gave up 5 bases; unmatched junction bases: 4. Germline V gene lookup returns CDR1 LNHDA and CDR2 SQIVND (reference sequence). The CDR3 nucleotides read TGTGCCAGTAGTATAGACCCGGGACTAGCGGGAGAAGATACGCAGTATTTT. It yields the protein CASSIDPGLAGEDTQYF.

The J gene is TRBJ2-5, the V gene TRBV7-2; 7 bases agree with TRBD1. The germline V gene encodes CDR1 SGHTA and CDR2 FQGNSA. The CDR3 is 13 amino acids. The V segment lost 5 bases and the J segment 2 bases; nucleotides outside the gene matches: 2. The CDR3 DNA follows: TGTGCCAGCAGCCGGGGACAGCAAGAGACCCAGTACTTC. Translating gives CASSRGQQETQYF. Drawing the rest from reference TRBV7-2 and TRBJ2-5, the complete variable domain is GAGVSQSPSNKVTEKGKDVELRCDPISGHTALYWYRQSLGQGLEFLIYFQGNSAPDKSGLPSDRFSAERTGGSVSTLTIQRTQQEDSAVYLCASSRGQQETQYFGPGTRLLVL.

The V and J genes are TRBV27 and TRBJ2-3; no clear D. This CDR3 region has 13 residues. V lost 3 bases and J 9 bases, leaving 13 bases between the germline ends. Germline CDR1 MNHEY, CDR2 SMNVEV (reference sequence). CDR3 DNA sequence: TGTGCCAGCAGTTTTACAAGGGTGAGGACGCAGTATTTT. Its translation is CASSFTRVRTQYF.

The gene calls are TRBV5-1 and TRBJ2-1; 12 nucleotides align to TRBD2. The CDR3 consists of 16 residues. Germline CDR1 and CDR2: SGHRS and YFSETQ. Unmatched junction bases numbered 8, after V lost 4 bases and J lost 6 bases. The DNA for the CDR3 is TGCGCCAGCAGCCCGCCGACTAGCGGGAGTTTCAATGAGCAGTTCTTC. It translates to CASSPPTSGSFNEQFF.

The chain has TRBV11-2 and TRBJ1-5; no clear D gene. With 1 base removed from V and 3 bases from J, the gap between germline ends came to 10 bases. There are 15 residues in the CDR3. Per the germline V gene, CDR1 is SGHAT and CDR2 is FQNNGV. CDR3 sequence (DNA): TGTGCCAGCAGCTTAGTGGCGGGTCCCAATCAGCCCCAGCATTTT. Its translation: CASSLVAGPNQPQHF.